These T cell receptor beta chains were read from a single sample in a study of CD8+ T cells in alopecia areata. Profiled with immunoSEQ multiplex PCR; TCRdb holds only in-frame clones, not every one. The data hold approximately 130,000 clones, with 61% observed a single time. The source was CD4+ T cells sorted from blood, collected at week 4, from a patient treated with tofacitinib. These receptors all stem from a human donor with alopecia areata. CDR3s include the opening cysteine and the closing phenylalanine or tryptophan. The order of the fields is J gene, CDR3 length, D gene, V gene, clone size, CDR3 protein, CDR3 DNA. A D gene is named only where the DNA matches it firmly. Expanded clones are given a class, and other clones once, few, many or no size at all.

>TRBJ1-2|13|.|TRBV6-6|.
CASKAGPNYGYTF
TGTGCCAGCAAGGCAGGGCCTAACTATGGCTACACCTTC
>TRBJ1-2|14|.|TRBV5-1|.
CASSLEGSGYGYTF
TGCGCCAGCAGCTTGGAGGGTTCGGGCTATGGCTACACCTTC
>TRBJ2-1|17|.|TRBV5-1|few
CASSPMPTGSSYNEQFF
TGCGCCAGCAGCCCGATGCCCACAGGGAGCTCCTACAATGAGCAGTTCTTC
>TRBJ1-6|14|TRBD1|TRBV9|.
CASSVTGGDSPLHF
TGTGCCAGCAGCGTCACAGGGGGGGATTCACCCCTCCACTTT
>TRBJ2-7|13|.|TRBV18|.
CASSQGREHEQYF
TGTGCCAGCTCTCAAGGCAGGGAGCACGAGCAGTACTTC
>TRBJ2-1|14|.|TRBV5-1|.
CASSFGLKGDEQFF
TGCGCCAGCAGCTTTGGGCTCAAGGGGGATGAGCAGTTCTTC
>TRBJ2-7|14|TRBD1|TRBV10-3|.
CAIREGQGNYEQYF
TGTGCCATCAGAGAGGGACAGGGAAACTACGAGCAGTACTTC
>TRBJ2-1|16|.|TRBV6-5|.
CASSSRQVGALNEQFF
TGTGCCAGCAGTTCCCGACAGGTGGGGGCTCTGAATGAGCAGTTCTTC
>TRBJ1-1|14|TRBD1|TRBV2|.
CASSWTGLNTEAFF
TGTGCCAGCAGTTGGACAGGCCTGAACACTGAAGCTTTCTTT
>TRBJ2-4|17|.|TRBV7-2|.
CASSFQTPGLAKNIQYF
TGTGCCAGCAGCTTCCAGACTCCGGGCCTAGCCAAAAACATTCAGTACTTC
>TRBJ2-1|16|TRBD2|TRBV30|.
CAWSVPQVAGGNEQFF
TGTGCCTGGAGTGTACCCCAGGTGGCGGGAGGCAATGAGCAGTTCTTC
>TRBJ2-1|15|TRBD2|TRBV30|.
CAWSKRLADNNEQFF
TGTGCCTGGAGTAAACGTCTAGCGGACAACAATGAGCAGTTCTTC
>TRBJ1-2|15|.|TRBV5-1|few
CASSLVGGLNYGYTF
TGCGCCAGCAGCTTGGTTGGGGGCCTCAACTATGGCTACACCTTC
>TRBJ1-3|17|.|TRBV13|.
CASRDPRRLMTGNTIYF
TGTGCCAGCAGGGATCCCCGGAGACTAATGACTGGAAACACCATATATTTT
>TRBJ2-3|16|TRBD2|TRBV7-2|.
CASSLVRGAGTDTQYF
TGTGCCAGCAGCTTAGTCCGGGGAGCGGGGACAGATACGCAGTATTTT
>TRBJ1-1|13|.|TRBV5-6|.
CASSSGLKSEAFF
TGTGCCAGCAGCTCCGGACTGAAGAGTGAAGCTTTCTTT
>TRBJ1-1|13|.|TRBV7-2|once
CASSLARITEAFF
TGTGCCAGCAGCTTAGCCAGGATCACTGAAGCTTTCTTT
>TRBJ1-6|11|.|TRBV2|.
CASRQQGPLHF
TGTGCCAGCAGGCAACAAGGACCCCTCCACTTT
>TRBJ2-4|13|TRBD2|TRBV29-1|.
CSVASGGNNIQYF
TGCAGCGTTGCTAGCGGGGGGAATAACATTCAGTACTTC
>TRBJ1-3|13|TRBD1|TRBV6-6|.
CASGGTGGNTIYF
TGTGCCAGCGGGGGGACAGGTGGAAACACCATATATTTT
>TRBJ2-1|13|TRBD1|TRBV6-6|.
CASMTGHGNEQFF
TGTGCCAGCATGACAGGGCACGGCAATGAGCAGTTCTTC
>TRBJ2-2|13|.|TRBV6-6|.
CACGGANTGELFF
TGTGCGTGTGGAGGGGCGAACACCGGGGAGCTGTTTTTT
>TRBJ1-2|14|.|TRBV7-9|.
CASSLGPTGEGYTF
TGTGCCAGCAGCCTAGGACCGACCGGGGAGGGCTACACCTTC
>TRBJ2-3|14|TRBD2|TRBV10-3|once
CAITAGVGADTQYF
TGTGCCATCACAGCGGGGGTGGGGGCAGATACGCAGTATTTT
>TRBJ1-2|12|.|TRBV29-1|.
CSVVPLRRGYTF
TGCAGCGTTGTGCCTCTACGTAGGGGCTACACCTTC
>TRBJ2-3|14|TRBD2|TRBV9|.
CASSVSGLADTQYF
TGTGCCAGCAGCGTATCGGGACTAGCGGATACGCAGTATTTT
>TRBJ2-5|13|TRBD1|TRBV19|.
CASSTGAQETQYF
TGTGCCAGTAGCACAGGGGCCCAAGAGACCCAGTACTTC
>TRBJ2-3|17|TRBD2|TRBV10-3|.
CAISFVAGAISTDTQYF
TGTGCCATCAGTTTTGTAGCGGGGGCCATCAGCACAGATACGCAGTATTTT
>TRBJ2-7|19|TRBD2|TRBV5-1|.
CASSFQGTSGRAISYEQYF
TGCGCCAGCAGCTTTCAGGGGACTAGCGGGAGGGCCATATCCTACGAGCAGTACTTC
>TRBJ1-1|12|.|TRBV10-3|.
CAISKQGAEAFF
TGTGCCATCAGCAAACAGGGAGCTGAAGCTTTCTTT
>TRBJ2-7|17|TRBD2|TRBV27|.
CASSGLAGADSSYEQYF
TGTGCCAGCAGCGGACTAGCGGGCGCCGACTCATCCTACGAGCAGTACTTC
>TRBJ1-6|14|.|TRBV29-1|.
CSVEVRAVSEALHF
TGCAGCGTTGAAGTTCGAGCGGTATCGGAAGCCCTCCACTTT
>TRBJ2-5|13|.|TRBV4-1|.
CASSRVPGETQYF
TGCGCCAGCAGCCGAGTACCGGGGGAGACCCAGTACTTC
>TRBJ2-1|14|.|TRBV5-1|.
CASAPGRPYNEQFF
TGCGCCAGCGCCCCTGGGAGGCCCTACAATGAGCAGTTCTTC
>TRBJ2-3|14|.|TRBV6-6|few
CASSTGISRDTQYF
TGTGCCAGCAGTACAGGGATTAGCAGGGATACGCAGTATTTT
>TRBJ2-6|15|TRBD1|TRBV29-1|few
CSVGNRGSGANVLTF
TGCAGCGTCGGAAACAGGGGCTCTGGGGCCAACGTCCTGACTTTC
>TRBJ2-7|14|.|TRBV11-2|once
CASSFSGLLYEQYF
TGTGCCAGCAGCTTTTCAGGTCTACTCTACGAGCAGTACTTC
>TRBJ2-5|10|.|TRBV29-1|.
CSLGEETQYF
TGCAGCCTCGGTGAAGAGACCCAGTACTTC
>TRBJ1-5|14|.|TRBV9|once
CASSVADGNQPQHF
TGTGCCAGCAGCGTAGCGGACGGGAATCAGCCCCAGCATTTT
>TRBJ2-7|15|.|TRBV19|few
CASSPTTRGSYEQYF
TGTGCCAGTAGTCCCACCACCCGCGGCTCCTACGAGCAGTACTTC
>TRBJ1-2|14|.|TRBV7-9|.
CASSLGQTPYGYTF
TGTGCCAGCAGCTTAGGTCAGACCCCCTATGGCTACACCTTC
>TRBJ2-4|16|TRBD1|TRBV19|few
CASSMARDRRGNIQYF
TGTGCCAGTAGTATGGCCCGGGACAGGAGGGGAAACATTCAGTACTTC
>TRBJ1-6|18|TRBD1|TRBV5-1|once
CASSLGVLRDSGNSPLHF
TGCGCCAGCAGCTTGGGGGTGTTACGGGACAGTGGCAATTCACCCCTCCACTTT
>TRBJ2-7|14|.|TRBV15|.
CATSRDLEGREQYF
TGTGCCACCAGCAGAGATTTGGAGGGGCGGGAGCAGTACTTC
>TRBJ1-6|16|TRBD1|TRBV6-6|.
CASRPPGTGANSPLHF
TGTGCCAGCAGGCCCCCCGGGACAGGGGCCAATTCACCCCTCCACTTT
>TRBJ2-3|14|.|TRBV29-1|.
CSADRTASTDTQYF
TGCAGCGCCGACCGGACAGCTAGCACAGATACGCAGTATTTT
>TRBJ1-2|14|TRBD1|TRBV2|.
CASATRQGSYGYTF
TGTGCCAGCGCGACTAGACAGGGGAGCTATGGCTACACCTTC
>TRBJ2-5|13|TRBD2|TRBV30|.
CAWSGPGGETQYF
TGTGCCTGGAGTGGACCGGGAGGTGAGACCCAGTACTTC
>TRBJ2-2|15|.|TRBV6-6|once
CASSYSGISRGELFF
TGTGCCAGCAGTTACTCGGGGATCAGTCGCGGGGAGCTGTTTTTT
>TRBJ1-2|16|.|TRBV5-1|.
CASSLDARVATYGYTF
TGCGCCAGCAGCTTGGACGCCAGGGTCGCGACCTATGGCTACACCTTC